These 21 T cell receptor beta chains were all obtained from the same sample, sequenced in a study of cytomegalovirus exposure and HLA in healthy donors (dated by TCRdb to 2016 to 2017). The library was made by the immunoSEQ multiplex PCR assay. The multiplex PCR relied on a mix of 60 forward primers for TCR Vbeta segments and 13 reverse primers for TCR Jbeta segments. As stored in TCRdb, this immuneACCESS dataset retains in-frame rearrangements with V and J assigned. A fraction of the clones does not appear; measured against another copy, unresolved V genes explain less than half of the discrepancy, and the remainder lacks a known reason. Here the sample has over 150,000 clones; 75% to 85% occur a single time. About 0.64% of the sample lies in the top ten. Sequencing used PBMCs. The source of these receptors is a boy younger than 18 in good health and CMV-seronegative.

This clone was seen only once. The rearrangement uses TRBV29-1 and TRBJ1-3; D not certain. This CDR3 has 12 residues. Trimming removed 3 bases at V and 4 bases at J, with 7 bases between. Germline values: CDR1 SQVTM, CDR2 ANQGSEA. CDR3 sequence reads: CSVDTGGNTIYF. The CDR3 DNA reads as TGCAGCGTTGATACCGGGGGAAACACCATATATTTT.

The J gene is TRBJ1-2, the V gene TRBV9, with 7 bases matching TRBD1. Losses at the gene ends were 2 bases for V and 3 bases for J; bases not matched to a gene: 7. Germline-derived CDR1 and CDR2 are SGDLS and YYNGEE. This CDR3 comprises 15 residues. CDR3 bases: TGTGCCAGCAGCGTGGACAGGCGGGCTCACTATGGCTACACCTTC. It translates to CASSVDRRAHYGYTF. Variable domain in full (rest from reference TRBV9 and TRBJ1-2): DSGVTQTPKHLITATGQRVTLRCSPRSGDLSVYWYQQSLDQGLQFLIQYYNGEERAKGNILERFSAQQFPDLHSELNLSSLELGDSALYFCASSVDRRAHYGYTFGSGTRLTVV.

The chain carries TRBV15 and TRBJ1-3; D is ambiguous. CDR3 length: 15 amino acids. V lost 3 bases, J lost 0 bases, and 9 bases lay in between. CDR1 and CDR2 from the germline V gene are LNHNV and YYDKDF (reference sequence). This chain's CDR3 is CATSRLTASGNTIYF. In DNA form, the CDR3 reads TGTGCCACCAGCAGGTTGACTGCCTCTGGAAACACCATATATTTT.

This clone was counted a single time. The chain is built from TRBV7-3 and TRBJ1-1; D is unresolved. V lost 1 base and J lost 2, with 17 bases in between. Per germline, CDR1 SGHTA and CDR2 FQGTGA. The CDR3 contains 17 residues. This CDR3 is CASSLIGGPAKNTEAFF. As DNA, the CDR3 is TGTGCCAGCAGCTTAATCGGCGGGCCAGCTAAAAACACTGAAGCTTTCTTT.

The chain's CDR3 is CASSWKRGAYEQYF. The CDR3 bases are TGTGCCAGCAGCTGGAAGCGGGGAGCCTACGAGCAGTACTTC. The chain links TRBV6-5 to TRBJ2-7; 7 nucleotides align to TRBD2. Germline CDR1 is MNHEY and CDR2 is SVGAGI. The CDR3 consists of 14 residues. V was pared by 6 bases and J by 2 bases, with 7 bases of the junction left unmatched.

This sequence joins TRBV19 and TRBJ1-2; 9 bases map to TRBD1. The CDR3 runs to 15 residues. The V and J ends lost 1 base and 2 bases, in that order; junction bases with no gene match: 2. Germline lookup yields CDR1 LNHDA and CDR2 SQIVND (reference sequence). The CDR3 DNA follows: TGTGCCAGTAGTATAGCAGGGACAGGGAACTATGGCTACACCTTC. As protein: CASSIAGTGNYGYTF.

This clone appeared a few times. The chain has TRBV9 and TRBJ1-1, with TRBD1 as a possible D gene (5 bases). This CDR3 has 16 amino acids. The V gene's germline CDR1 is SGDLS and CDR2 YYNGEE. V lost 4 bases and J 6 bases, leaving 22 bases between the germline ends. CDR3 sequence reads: CASSSGWGRGESEAFF. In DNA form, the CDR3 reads TGTGCCAGCAGCTCGGGCTGGGGACGGGGGGAATCTGAAGCTTTCTTT.

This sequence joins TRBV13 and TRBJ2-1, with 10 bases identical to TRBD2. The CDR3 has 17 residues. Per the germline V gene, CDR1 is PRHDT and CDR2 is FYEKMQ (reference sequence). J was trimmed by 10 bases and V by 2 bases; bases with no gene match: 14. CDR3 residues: CASSLNLAGVSPQEQFF. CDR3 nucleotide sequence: TGTGCCAGCAGCTTAAACCTAGCGGGAGTAAGCCCCCAGGAGCAGTTCTTC. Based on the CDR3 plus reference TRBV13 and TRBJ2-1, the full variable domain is AAGVIQSPRHLIKEKRETATLKCYPIPRHDTVYWYQQGPGQDPQFLISFYEKMQSDKGSIPDRFSAQQFSDYHSELNMSSLELGDSALYFCASSLNLAGVSPQEQFFGPGTRLTVL.

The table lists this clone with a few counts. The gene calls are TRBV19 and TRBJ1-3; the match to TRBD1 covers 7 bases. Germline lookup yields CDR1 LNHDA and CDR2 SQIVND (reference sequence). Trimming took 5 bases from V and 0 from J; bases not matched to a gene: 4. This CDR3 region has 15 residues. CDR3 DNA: TGTGCCAGTAGTGAGACAGGGAACTCTGGAAACACCATATATTTT. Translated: CASSETGNSGNTIYF.

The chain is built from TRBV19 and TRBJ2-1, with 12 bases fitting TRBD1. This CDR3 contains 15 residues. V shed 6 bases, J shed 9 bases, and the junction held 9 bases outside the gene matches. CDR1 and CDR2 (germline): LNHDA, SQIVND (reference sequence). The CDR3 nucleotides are TGTGCCAGTAGGCCGGGACAGGGGGCTTTCGGTGAGCAGTTCTTC. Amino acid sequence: CASRPGQGAFGEQFF.

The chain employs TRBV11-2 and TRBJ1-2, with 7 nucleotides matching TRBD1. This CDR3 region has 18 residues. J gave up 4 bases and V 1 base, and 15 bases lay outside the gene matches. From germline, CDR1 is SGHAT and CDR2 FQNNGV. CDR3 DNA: TGTGCCAGCAGCTTAGTTGGGTGGCTAGGGGGCACTTCCTATGGCTACACCTTC. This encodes CASSLVGWLGGTSYGYTF.

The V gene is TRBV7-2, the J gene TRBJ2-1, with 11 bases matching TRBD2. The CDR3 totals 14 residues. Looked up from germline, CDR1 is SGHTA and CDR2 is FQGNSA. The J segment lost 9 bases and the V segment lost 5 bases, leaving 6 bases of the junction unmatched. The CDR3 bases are TGTGCCAGCAGCACCCGGACTAGCGGGTTTGAGCAGTTCTTC. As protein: CASSTRTSGFEQFF.

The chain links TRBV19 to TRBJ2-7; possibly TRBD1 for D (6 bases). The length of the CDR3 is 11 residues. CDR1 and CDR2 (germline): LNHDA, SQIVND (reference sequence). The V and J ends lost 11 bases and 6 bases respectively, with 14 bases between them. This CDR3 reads CAAGDGFEQYF. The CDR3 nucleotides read TGTGCCGCAGGGGATGGTTTCGAGCAGTACTTC. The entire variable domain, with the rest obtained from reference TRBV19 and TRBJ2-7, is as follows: DGGITQSPKYLFRKEGQNVTLSCEQNLNHDAMYWYRQDPGQGLRLIYYSQIVNDFQKGDIAEGYSVSREKKESFPLTVTSAQKNPTAFYLCAAGDGFEQYFGPGTRLTVT.

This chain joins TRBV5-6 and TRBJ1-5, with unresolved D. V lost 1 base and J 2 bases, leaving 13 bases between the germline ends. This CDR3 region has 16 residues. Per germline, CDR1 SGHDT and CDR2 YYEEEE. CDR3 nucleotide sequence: TGTGCCAGCAGCTTGTGGCCTGTCGGAGGCAATCAGCCCCAGCATTTT. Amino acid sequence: CASSLWPVGGNQPQHF.

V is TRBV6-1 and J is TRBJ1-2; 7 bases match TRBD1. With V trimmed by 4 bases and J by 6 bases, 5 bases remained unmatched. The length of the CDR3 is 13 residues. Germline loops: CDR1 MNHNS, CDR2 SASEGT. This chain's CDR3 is CASSARQGDGYTF. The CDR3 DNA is TGTGCCAGCAGTGCTAGACAGGGTGATGGCTACACCTTC.

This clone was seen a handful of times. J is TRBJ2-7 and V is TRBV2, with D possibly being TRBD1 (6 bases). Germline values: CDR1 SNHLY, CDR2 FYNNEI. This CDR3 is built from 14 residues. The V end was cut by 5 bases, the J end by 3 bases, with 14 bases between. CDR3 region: CASSLNQQGYEQYF. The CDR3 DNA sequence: TGTGCCAGCAGTCTGAACCAACAGGGCTACGAGCAGTACTTC.

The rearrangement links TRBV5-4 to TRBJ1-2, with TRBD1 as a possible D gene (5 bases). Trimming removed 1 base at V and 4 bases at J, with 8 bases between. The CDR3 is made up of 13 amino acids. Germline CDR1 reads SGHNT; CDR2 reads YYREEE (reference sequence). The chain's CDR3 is CASSLWTSYGYTF. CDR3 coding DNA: TGTGCCAGCAGCTTGTGGACATCCTATGGCTACACCTTC.

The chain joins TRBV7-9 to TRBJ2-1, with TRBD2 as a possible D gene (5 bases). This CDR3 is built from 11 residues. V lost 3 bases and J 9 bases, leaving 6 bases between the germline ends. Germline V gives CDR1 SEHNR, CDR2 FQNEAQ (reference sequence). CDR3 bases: TGTGCCAGCAGCTTCGGGGTTGAGCAGTTCTTC. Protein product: CASSFGVEQFF. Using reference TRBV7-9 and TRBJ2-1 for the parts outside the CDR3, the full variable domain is DTGVSQNPRHKITKRGQNVTFRCDPISEHNRLYWYRQTLGQGPEFLTYFQNEAQLEKSRLLSDRFSAERPKGSFSTLEIQRTEQGDSAMYLCASSFGVEQFFGPGTRLTVL.

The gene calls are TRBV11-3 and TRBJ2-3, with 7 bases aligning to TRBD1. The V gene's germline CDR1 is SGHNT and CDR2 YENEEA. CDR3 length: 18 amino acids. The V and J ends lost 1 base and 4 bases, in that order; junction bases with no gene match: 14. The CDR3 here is CASSLAAGGMKGADTQYF. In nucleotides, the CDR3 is TGTGCCAGCAGCTTAGCGGCAGGGGGTATGAAGGGGGCAGATACGCAGTATTTT.

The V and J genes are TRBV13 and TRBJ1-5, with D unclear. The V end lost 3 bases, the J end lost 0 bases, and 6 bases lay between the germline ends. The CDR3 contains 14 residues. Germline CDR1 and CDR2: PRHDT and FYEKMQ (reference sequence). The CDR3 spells CASSFGNSNQPQHF. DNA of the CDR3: TGTGCCAGCAGCTTCGGTAATAGCAATCAGCCCCAGCATTTT.

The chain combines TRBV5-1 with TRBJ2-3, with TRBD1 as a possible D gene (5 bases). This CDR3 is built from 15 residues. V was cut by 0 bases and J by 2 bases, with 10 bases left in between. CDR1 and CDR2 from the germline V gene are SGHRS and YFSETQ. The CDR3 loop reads CASSLVDRYTDTQYF. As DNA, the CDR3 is TGCGCCAGCAGCTTGGTAGACAGATACACAGATACGCAGTATTTT.